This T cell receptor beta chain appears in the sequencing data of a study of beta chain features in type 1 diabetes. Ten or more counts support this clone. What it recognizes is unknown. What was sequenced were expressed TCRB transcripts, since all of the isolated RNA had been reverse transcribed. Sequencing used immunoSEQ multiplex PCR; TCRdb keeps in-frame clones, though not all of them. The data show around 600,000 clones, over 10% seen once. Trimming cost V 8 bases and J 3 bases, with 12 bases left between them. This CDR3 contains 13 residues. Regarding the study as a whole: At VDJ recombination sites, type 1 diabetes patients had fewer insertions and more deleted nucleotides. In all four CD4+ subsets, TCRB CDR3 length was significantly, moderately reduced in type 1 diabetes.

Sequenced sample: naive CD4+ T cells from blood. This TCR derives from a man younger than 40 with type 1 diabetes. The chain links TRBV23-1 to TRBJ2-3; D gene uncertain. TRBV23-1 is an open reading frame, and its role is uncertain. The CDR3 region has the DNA TGCGCCAGCTGCCTACCCAGTACAGATACGCAGTATTTT. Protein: CASCLPSTDTQYF.